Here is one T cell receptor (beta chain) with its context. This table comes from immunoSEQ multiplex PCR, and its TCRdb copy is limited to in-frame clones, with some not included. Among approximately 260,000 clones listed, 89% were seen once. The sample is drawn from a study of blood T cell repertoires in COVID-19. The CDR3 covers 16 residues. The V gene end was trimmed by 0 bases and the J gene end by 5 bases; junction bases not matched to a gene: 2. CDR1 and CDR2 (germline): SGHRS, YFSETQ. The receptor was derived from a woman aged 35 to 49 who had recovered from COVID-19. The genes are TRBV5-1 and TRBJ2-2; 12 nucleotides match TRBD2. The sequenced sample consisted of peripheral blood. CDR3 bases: TGCGCCAGCAGCTTGGCGACTAGCGGGAGAACCGGGGAGCTGTTTTTT. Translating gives CASSLATSGRTGELFF.